This T cell receptor beta chain was found in a study of blood T cell repertoires in COVID-19. Overall study: The samples span acute and convalescent COVID-19 from the United States, Italy and Spain. Nucleic acid was either cDNA or gDNA, and it came from T cells, B-cell-depleted T cells, or PBMCs.

Germline trimming cut 1 base from V and 3 bases from J; bases unmatched to any gene: 4. The CDR3 covers 16 residues. The V gene's germline CDR1 is SGHTA and CDR2 FQGNSA. Source study methods: Nucleated cell counts were estimated from reference gene primer amplification. Method: immunoSEQ multiplex PCR; TCRdb's copy keeps in-frame clones and lacks some. V, J and clone size were drawn from that table, and D and trimming were deduced from the DNA. The profile covers 25,000 to 40,000 clones, with about nine tenths appearing a single time and about 1% taken by the ten largest. Material: peripheral blood. The source is a man aged 65-85 years with active or convalescent COVID-19. V gene TRBV7-2 combines with J gene TRBJ2-1; TRBD2 matches at 9 bases. DNA of the CDR3: TGTGCCAGCAGCTTAGGACCAGCGGGAGGCTACAATGAGCAGTTCTTC. Translation gives CASSLGPAGGYNEQFF.